The present T cell receptor beta chain was sequenced within a study of naive and memory T cell subsets. Study-wide points: This RNA-based method may be sensitive to activation-related transcript changes.

Four PCR rounds used nested alpha and beta constant region primers plus the SP2 primer. Reverse transcription of blood and skin TCR RNA was primed at alpha and beta constant regions. MiXCR, run by TCRdb on the 5' RACE reads, gives a single entry per CDR3 protein. Seen here are some 60,000 distinct CDR3 sequences, around 8% observed once, and the top ten hold roughly a fifth. To note about this clonotype: Its antigen is not known.

An oligonucleotide containing a UMI was ligated to the 3' end of TCR cDNA. Whole-blood samples were under 3 ml of peripheral blood from healthy adult volunteers. Input was about 1 to 1,100 ng of DNase-treated total RNA without cell sorting. V lost 4 bases to trimming and J lost 7 bases; unmatched junction nucleotides: 10. Germline assignment: CDR1 SGHRS and CDR2 YFSETQ. The CDR3 covers 15 residues. V and J are TRBV5-1 and TRBJ2-4; TRBD1 matches 8 bases. This sequence originates from a female donor in good health. The CDR3 is CASSTDRERWNIQYF. Here the CDR3 DNA reads TGCGCCAGCAGCACGGACAGGGAGAGGTGGAACATTCAGTACTTC.